These 10 T cell receptor beta chains share one sample of origin, sequenced in a study of blood T cell repertoires in COVID-19. Some clones are missing from TCRdb's copy, which holds only in-frame ones; the method was immunoSEQ multiplex PCR. The top ten hold around 0.92% of the sample, which has roughly 460,000 clones, about 90% seen once. Input material: peripheral blood. These receptors came from a man between 18 and 35 years old with COVID-19, enrolled during active disease.

This clone came up once. The rearrangement links TRBV9 to TRBJ2-2, with D possibly TRBD2 on 6 matching bases. Germline V gives CDR1 SGDLS, CDR2 YYNGEE. The CDR3 consists of 16 residues. Trimming removed 1 base from V and 3 bases from J, with 13 bases in between. The CDR3 loop reads CASSVQLASYTGELFF. As DNA, the CDR3 is TGTGCCAGCAGCGTACAACTAGCCTCCTACACCGGGGAGCTGTTTTTT.

This CDR3 reads CASSRLAGGRTGELFF. The CDR3 coding sequence is TGTGCCAGCAGTCGACTAGCGGGGGGTCGCACCGGGGAGCTGTTTTTT. V is TRBV6-6 and J is TRBJ2-2; 13 bases line up with TRBD2. Trimming took 5 bases from V and 4 from J; bases not matched to a gene: 4. The CDR3 totals 16 residues. From germline, CDR1 is MNHNY and CDR2 SVGAGI (reference sequence).

The chain links TRBV6-5 to TRBJ2-3; 12 bases map to TRBD2. The ends lost 6 bases at V and 4 bases at J; junction bases unmatched: 2. Germline V gene data show CDR1 as MNHEY and CDR2 as SVGAGI. The CDR3 sequence is 14 residues long. Written as DNA, the CDR3 is TGTGCCAGCAGCGGACTAGCGGGGCCAGATACGCAGTATTTT. Amino acids: CASSGLAGPDTQYF.

On this clone: The same CDR3 can be traced to other DNA sequences in this sample. The chain couples TRBV5-4 to TRBJ1-1; perhaps TRBD1 as D (6 bases). The CDR3 has 14 amino acids. Germline V CDR1 and CDR2: SGHNT, YYREEE (reference sequence). Trimming removed 3 bases at V and 1 base at J, with 10 bases between. The CDR3 nucleotides are TGTGCCAGCAGCTCCGGACAGACGAACACTGAAGCTTTCTTT. Its protein product is CASSSGQTNTEAFF. The full variable domain, with the rest looked up from reference TRBV5-4 and TRBJ1-1, is ETGVTQSPTHLIKTRGQQVTLRCSSQSGHNTVSWYQQALGQGPQFIFQYYREEENGRGNFPPRFSGLQFPNYSSELNVNALELDDSALYLCASSSGQTNTEAFFGQGTRLTVV.

This chain joins TRBV19 and TRBJ1-1, with D hard to call. V was cut by 5 bases and J by 0 bases, with 10 bases left in between. The V gene's germline CDR1 is LNHDA and CDR2 SQIVND (reference sequence). CDR3 length: 14 amino acids. The CDR3 spells CASSSDNMNTEAFF. CDR3 DNA: TGTGCCAGTAGTTCTGACAACATGAACACTGAAGCTTTCTTT. Based on the CDR3 plus reference TRBV19 and TRBJ1-1, the full variable domain is DGGITQSPKYLFRKEGQNVTLSCEQNLNHDAMYWYRQDPGQGLRLIYYSQIVNDFQKGDIAEGYSVSREKKESFPLTVTSAQKNPTAFYLCASSSDNMNTEAFFGQGTRLTVV.

V and J are TRBV12-3 or TRBV12-4 and TRBJ2-1; unclear D gene. Trimming cost V 6 bases and J 10 bases, with 10 bases left between them. There are 11 residues in the CDR3. The CDR3 loop is CASSPRREQFF. The CDR3 DNA reads TGTGCCAGCAGCCCCCGCAGGGAGCAGTTCTTC.

The gene calls are TRBV10-3 and TRBJ2-7, with D unclear. The germline gives CDR1 ENHRY, CDR2 SYGVKD. The CDR3 contains 17 residues. Trimming removed 2 bases from V and 2 bases from J, with 19 bases in between. CDR3: CAISEPPPTGKTYEQYF. The CDR3 DNA sequence: TGTGCCATCAGTGAGCCCCCCCCAACGGGTAAGACCTACGAGCAGTACTTC.

CDR3 in amino acids: CASSKYAGASQPQHF. Here the CDR3 DNA reads TGTGCCAGTAGTAAATACGCGGGGGCCAGTCAGCCCCAGCATTTT. The chain joins TRBV19 to TRBJ1-5, with D tentatively TRBD1 (6 bases). The CDR3 has 15 residues. Per germline, CDR1 LNHDA and CDR2 SQIVND (reference sequence). Trimming removed 4 bases from V and 6 bases from J, with 16 bases in between.

V usage is TRBV30 and J usage is TRBJ2-3, with D possibly being TRBD2 (5 bases). This CDR3 is 15 amino acids long. V lost 0 bases, J lost 0 bases, and 10 bases lay in between. CDR1 GTSNPN and CDR2 SVGIG come from the germline V gene (reference sequence). The CDR3 nucleotides are TGTGCCTGGAGTGTCCCGAGCGGTAGCACAGATACGCAGTATTTT. Amino acids: CAWSVPSGSTDTQYF. The variable domain in full, completed from reference TRBV30 and TRBJ2-3, reads SQTIHQWPATLVQPVGSPLSLECTVEGTSNPNLYWYRQAAGRGLQLLFYSVGIGQISSEVPQNLSASRPQDRQFILSSKKLLLSDSGFYLCAWSVPSGSTDTQYFGPGTRLTVL.

This clone was seen only once. V is TRBV9 and J is TRBJ2-1, with 7 bases fitting TRBD2. Germline CDR1 and CDR2: SGDLS and YYNGEE. The CDR3 consists of 15 residues. V was clipped by 4 bases and J by 4 bases; unmatched bases: 8. The CDR3 nucleotides read TGTGCCAGCAGCTTCTCATGGACTAGGTACAATGAGCAGTTCTTC. Protein sequence: CASSFSWTRYNEQFF.